The 18 T cell receptor beta chains below come from one sample, sequenced in a study of OX40 agonist ivuxolimab in advanced cancers. The data were produced by immunoSEQ multiplex PCR, yet TCRdb's version contains in-frame clones alone and is incomplete. The sample carries around 68,000 clones, 85% recorded once. The source was CD4+ or CD8+ T cells sorted from blood, collected in a trial of the OX40 agonist ivuxolimab. These receptors came from an adult with an advanced solid tumor such as melanoma, head and neck, liver or kidney cancer.

The chain uses TRBV10-3 and TRBJ2-7; D is tentatively TRBD1 or TRBD2 (7 bases each). Trimming took 6 bases from V and 5 from J, leaving 17 bases between them. The CDR3 extends over 14 amino acids. Germline values: CDR1 ENHRY, CDR2 SYGVKD. The CDR3 sequence: CAIRDQGGVHEQYF. The CDR3 DNA reads TGTGCCATCAGAGATCAGGGGGGGGTTCACGAGCAGTACTTC.

CDR3 amino acids: CASSQDWGRGFDGYTF. CDR3 DNA sequence: TGCGCCAGCAGCCAAGATTGGGGCCGGGGGTTTGATGGCTACACCTTC. The gene calls are TRBV4-3 and TRBJ1-2; possibly TRBD1 for D (5 bases). This CDR3 contains 16 residues. The germline CDR1 and CDR2 sequences are LGHNA and YSLEER. Trimming shortened V by 0 bases and J by 6 bases, and 17 bases separated the two germline ends.

The CDR3 loop reads CASGFSTSNQPQHF. For the CDR3, the DNA is TGTGCTAGTGGTTTCAGTACCAGCAATCAGCCCCAGCATTTT. The chain recombines TRBV12-5 with TRBJ1-5; D unresolved. With 3 bases removed from V and 1 base from J, the gap between germline ends came to 7 bases. Germline assignment: CDR1 LGHNT and CDR2 FRNRAP. The CDR3 covers 14 residues.

This clone was seen only once. The rearrangement uses TRBV29-1 and TRBJ2-7, with a possible D match to TRBD1 (5 bases). V lost 6 bases to trimming and J lost 3 bases, with 18 bases between them. The CDR3 covers 14 residues. The germline CDR1 and CDR2 sequences are SQVTM and ANQGSEA. The CDR3 protein is CSVVLSQALYEQYF. The CDR3 nucleotides read TGCAGCGTGGTTTTGTCACAGGCCCTCTACGAGCAGTACTTC.

In this sample, this clone turned up a few times. The chain employs TRBV6-5 and TRBJ1-5; D is unresolved. V was clipped by 5 bases and J by 0 bases, with 5 bases between them. The length of the CDR3 is 13 residues. CDR1 and CDR2 from the germline V gene are MNHEY and SVGAGI. CDR3 in amino acids: CASSRDSNQPQHF. The CDR3 DNA reads TGTGCCAGCAGTCGGGATAGCAATCAGCCCCAGCATTTT.

V and J are TRBV10-2 and TRBJ1-2; maybe TRBD1 (5 bases). Germline-derived CDR1 and CDR2 are WSHSY and SAAADI. The CDR3 is made up of 14 amino acids. V dropped 6 bases and J dropped 2 bases, with 13 bases sitting between them. CDR3 amino acids: CASRSRAVNYGYTF. CDR3 DNA sequence: TGCGCCAGCAGGAGCAGGGCAGTAAACTATGGCTACACCTTC.

This chain links TRBV7-8 with TRBJ2-5, with TRBD2 identical over 14 bases. V lost 4 bases and J lost 2; bases outside the gene matches: 15. The germline V gene encodes CDR1 SGHVS and CDR2 FQNEAQ. The CDR3 is 20 amino acids. The CDR3 coding sequence is TGTGCCAGCAGCTCTAAACCCCGAGGGACTAGCGGGGGACCACAAGAGACCCAGTACTTC. This sequence encodes CASSSKPRGTSGGPQETQYF.

The V and J genes are TRBV30 and TRBJ1-2; D is unclear. V was cut by 2 bases and J by 3 bases, with 13 bases left in between. The germline V gene encodes CDR1 GTSNPN and CDR2 SVGIG (reference sequence). This CDR3 contains 14 residues. CDR3 protein: CAWSPPRGYYGYTF. In DNA, the CDR3 is TGTGCCTGGAGTCCCCCCCGGGGATACTATGGCTACACCTTC.

This clone was seen more than once but under ten times. V is TRBV11-2 and J is TRBJ1-4, with a possible D match to TRBD1 (5 bases). The V end lost 2 bases, the J end lost 8 bases, and 18 bases lay between the germline ends. The CDR3 is made up of 16 amino acids. Germline V gene lookup returns CDR1 SGHAT and CDR2 FQNNGV. CDR3 region: CASSLSVGRRREKLFF. The DNA for the CDR3 is TGTGCCAGCAGCTTATCCGTGGGGCGGAGACGAGAAAAACTGTTTTTT.

The chain has TRBV7-2 and TRBJ2-4; D possibly corresponds to TRBD2 (6 bases). With 5 bases removed from V and 0 bases from J, the gap between germline ends came to 14 bases. CDR3 length: 16 residues. CDR1 is SGHTA, CDR2 FQGNSA, per germline. The CDR3 spells CASSPGTSIAKNIQYF. CDR3 coding DNA: TGTGCCAGCAGCCCCGGAACTAGCATAGCCAAAAACATTCAGTACTTC.

V usage is TRBV6-1 and J usage is TRBJ2-3; no definite D call. The CDR3 totals 13 residues. V was clipped by 2 bases and J by 3 bases, with 6 bases between them. Per the germline V gene, CDR1 is MNHNS and CDR2 is SASEGT. This chain's CDR3 is CASSERRTDTQYF. The CDR3 region has the DNA TGTGCCAGCAGTGAAAGAAGGACAGATACGCAGTATTTT.

In nucleotides, the CDR3 is TGTGCCAGCAGTGTGGGGGGGCAAAGCAATCAGCCCCAGCATTTT. Translation: CASSVGGQSNQPQHF. This rearrangement joins TRBV2 to TRBJ1-5, with a possible D match to TRBD1 (6 bases). Between the trimmed V and J ends, which lost 4 bases and 1 base, there was a span of 11 bases. CDR3 length: 15 amino acids. Germline V lookup: CDR1 SNHLY, CDR2 FYNNEI.

V is TRBV19 and J is TRBJ1-2; unclear D gene. This CDR3 contains 15 residues. CDR1 LNHDA and CDR2 SQIVND come from the germline V gene (reference sequence). Trimming cost V 4 bases and J 0 bases, with 12 bases left between them. The CDR3 region is CASSSTQPTNYGYTF. The DNA of the CDR3 is TGTGCCAGTAGTAGTACCCAGCCAACTAACTATGGCTACACCTTC.

The chain recombines TRBV18 with TRBJ1-4; D remains unclear. CDR1 is KGHSH and CDR2 is LQKENI in the germline V gene. The CDR3 loop spans 15 amino acids. Trimming cost V 6 bases and J 3 bases, with 14 bases left between them. The CDR3 here is CASSSGEGANEKLFF. For the CDR3, the DNA is TGTGCCAGCTCTAGTGGAGAGGGAGCTAATGAAAAACTGTTTTTT. Full variable domain (rest looked up from reference TRBV18 and TRBJ1-4): NAGVMQNPRHLVRRRGQEARLRCSPMKGHSHVYWYRQLPEEGLKFMVYLQKENIIDESGMPKERFSAEFPKEGPSILRIQQVVRGDSAAYFCASSSGEGANEKLFFGSGTQLSVL.

The chain recombines TRBV7-2 with TRBJ2-7, with TRBD1 identical over 7 bases. After removal of 5 bases from V and 0 bases from J, the junction contained 4 bases not matched to a gene. The CDR3 spans 14 residues. The germline CDR1 and CDR2 sequences are SGHTA and FQGNSA. Here the CDR3 DNA reads TGTGCCAGCAGCCCGTCAGGGGGCTCCTACGAGCAGTACTTC. Protein: CASSPSGGSYEQYF.

V is TRBV18 and J is TRBJ2-1; TRBD1 or TRBD2 may be the D gene (5 bases each). The CDR3 sequence is 14 residues long. The V gene lost 2 bases and the J gene lost 5 bases, with 10 bases spanning the gap. Germline V gene lookup returns CDR1 KGHSH and CDR2 LQKENI. The CDR3 nucleotides are TGTGCCAGCTCACCAAGGGACGGGGACAATGAGCAGTTCTTC. Its protein is CASSPRDGDNEQFF.

The CDR3 loop is CASSIGDREAFF. CDR3 coding DNA: TGTGCCAGTAGTATAGGTGACAGGGAAGCTTTCTTT. The chain links TRBV19 to TRBJ1-1; possible D gene TRBD1, 6 bases. Germline-derived CDR1 and CDR2 are LNHDA and SQIVND (reference sequence). There are 12 residues in the CDR3. Trimming removed 1 base at V and 8 bases at J, with 8 bases between.

The V and J genes are TRBV7-9 and TRBJ1-6, with D perhaps matching TRBD1 (5 bases). The germline V gene encodes CDR1 SEHNR and CDR2 FQNEAQ (reference sequence). Trimming left V 1 base short and J 9 bases short, with 10 bases between. The CDR3 length is 14 residues. The DNA of the CDR3 is TGTGCCAGCAGCTTAGTAGGGGCTGGTTCACCCCTCCACTTT. Encoded protein: CASSLVGAGSPLHF.